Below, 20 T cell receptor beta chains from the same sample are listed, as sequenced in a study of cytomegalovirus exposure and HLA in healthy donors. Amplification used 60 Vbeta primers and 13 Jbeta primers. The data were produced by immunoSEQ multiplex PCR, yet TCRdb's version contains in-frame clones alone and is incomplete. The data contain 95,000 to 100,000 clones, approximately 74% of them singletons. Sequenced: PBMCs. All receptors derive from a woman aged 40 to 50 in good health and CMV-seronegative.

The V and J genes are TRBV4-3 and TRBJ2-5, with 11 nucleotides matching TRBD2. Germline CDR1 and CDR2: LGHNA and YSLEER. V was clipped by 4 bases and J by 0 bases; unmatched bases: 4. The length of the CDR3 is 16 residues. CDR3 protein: CASSRSSGGDQETQYF. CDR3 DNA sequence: TGCGCCAGCAGCCGGAGTAGCGGGGGGGACCAAGAGACCCAGTACTTC.

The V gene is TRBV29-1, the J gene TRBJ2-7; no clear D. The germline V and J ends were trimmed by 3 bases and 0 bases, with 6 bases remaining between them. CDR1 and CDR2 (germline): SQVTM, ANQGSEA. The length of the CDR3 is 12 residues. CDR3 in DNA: TGCAGCGTTGAGCAGGCCTCCTACGAGCAGTACTTC. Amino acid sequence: CSVEQASYEQYF.

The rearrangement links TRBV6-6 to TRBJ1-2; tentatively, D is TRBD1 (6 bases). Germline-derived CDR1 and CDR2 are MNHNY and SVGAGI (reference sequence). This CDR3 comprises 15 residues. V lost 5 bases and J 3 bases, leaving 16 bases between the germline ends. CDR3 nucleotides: TGTGCCAGCAGTCGAAGGGGGGGTACAGACTATGGCTACACCTTC. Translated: CASSRRGGTDYGYTF.

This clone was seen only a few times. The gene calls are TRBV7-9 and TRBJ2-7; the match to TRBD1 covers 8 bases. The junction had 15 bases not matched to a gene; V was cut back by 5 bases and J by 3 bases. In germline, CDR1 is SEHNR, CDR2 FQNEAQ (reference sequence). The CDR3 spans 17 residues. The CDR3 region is CASSTRDGQGASYEQYF. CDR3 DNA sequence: TGTGCCAGCAGCACCCGGGATGGACAGGGTGCAAGCTACGAGCAGTACTTC.

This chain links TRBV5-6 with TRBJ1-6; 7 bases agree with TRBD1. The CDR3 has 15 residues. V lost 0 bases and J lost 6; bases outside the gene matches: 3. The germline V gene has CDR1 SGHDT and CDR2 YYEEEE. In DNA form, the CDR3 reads TGTGCCAGCAGCTTGGTCCGGGACAGTAATTCACCCCTCCACTTT. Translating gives CASSLVRDSNSPLHF.

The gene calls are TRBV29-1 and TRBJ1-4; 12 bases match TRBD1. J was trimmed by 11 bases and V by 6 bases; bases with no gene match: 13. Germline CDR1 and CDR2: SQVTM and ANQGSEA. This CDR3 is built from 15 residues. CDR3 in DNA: TGCAGCGTCGTGATAGCGGGACAGGGGGCAGGTAAACTGTTTTTT. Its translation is CSVVIAGQGAGKLFF.

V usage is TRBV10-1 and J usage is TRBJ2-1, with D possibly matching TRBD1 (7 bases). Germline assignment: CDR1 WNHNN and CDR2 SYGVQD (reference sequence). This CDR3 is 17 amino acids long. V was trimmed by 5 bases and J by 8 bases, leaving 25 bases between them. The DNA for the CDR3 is TGCGCCAGCAGTTCAACCAGGGGGGCGCCCAATGGGGATGAGCAGTTCTTC. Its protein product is CASSSTRGAPNGDEQFF.

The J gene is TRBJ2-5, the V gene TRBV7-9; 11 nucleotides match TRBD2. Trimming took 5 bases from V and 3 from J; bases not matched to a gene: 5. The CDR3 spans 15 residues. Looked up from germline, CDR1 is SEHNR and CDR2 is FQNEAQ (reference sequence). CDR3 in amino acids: CASSLSGGAEETQYF. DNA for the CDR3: TGTGCCAGCAGCCTTAGCGGGGGGGCCGAAGAGACCCAGTACTTC.

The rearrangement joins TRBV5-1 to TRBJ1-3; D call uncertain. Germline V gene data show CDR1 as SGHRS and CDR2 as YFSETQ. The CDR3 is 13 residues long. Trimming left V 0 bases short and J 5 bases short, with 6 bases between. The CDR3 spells CASSLDSRNTIYF. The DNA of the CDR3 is TGCGCCAGCAGCTTGGACAGCAGAAACACCATATATTTT.

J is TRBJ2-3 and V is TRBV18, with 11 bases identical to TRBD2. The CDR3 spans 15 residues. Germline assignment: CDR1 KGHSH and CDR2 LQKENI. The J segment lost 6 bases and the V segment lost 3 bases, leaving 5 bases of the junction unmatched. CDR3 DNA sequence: TGTGCCAGCTCACCGCCTAGCGGGAGGTCCGATACGCAGTATTTT. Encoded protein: CASSPPSGRSDTQYF. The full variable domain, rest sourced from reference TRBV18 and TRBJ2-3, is NAGVMQNPRHLVRRRGQEARLRCSPMKGHSHVYWYRQLPEEGLKFMVYLQKENIIDESGMPKERFSAEFPKEGPSILRIQQVVRGDSAAYFCASSPPSGRSDTQYFGPGTRLTVL.

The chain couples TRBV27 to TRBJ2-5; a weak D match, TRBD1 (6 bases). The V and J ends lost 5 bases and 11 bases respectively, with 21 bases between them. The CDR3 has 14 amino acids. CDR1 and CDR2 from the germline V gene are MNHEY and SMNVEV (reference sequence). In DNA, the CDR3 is TGTGCCAGCAGTCCAACACCGGGACAAGTTGAGCAGTACTTC. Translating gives CASSPTPGQVEQYF.

The chain's CDR3 is CASSEASGRVTDTQYF. CDR3 sequence (DNA): TGTGCCAGCAGTGAGGCTAGCGGGAGGGTTACAGATACGCAGTATTTT. V usage is TRBV2 and J usage is TRBJ2-3; 12 bases match TRBD2. The CDR3 covers 16 residues. Losses at the gene ends were 3 bases for V and 3 bases for J; bases not matched to a gene: 4. Looked up from germline, CDR1 is SNHLY and CDR2 is FYNNEI.

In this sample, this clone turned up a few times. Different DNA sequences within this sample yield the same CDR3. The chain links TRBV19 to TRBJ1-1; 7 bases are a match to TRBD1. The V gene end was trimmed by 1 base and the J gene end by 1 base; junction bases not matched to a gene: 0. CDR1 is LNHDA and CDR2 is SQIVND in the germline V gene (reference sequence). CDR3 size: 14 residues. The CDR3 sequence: CASSIGQGNTEAFF. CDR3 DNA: TGTGCCAGTAGTATAGGACAGGGGAACACTGAAGCTTTCTTT.

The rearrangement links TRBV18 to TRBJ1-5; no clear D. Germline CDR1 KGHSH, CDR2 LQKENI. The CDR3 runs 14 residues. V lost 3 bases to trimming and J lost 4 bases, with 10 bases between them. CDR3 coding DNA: TGTGCCAGCTCACCCTTCACAGATAATCAGCCCCAGCATTTT. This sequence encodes CASSPFTDNQPQHF.

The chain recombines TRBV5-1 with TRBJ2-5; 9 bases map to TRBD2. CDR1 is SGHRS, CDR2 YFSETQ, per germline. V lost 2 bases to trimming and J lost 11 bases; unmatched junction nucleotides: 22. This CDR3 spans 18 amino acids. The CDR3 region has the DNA TGCGCCAGCAGCTTTCTGCCCAACAGACTAGCGGCCTTGGGGGAGCAGTACTTC. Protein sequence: CASSFLPNRLAALGEQYF.

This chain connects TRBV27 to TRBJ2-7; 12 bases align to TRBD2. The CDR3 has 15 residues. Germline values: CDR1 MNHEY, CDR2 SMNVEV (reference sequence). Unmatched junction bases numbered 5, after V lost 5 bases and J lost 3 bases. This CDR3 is CASSPQTSGSYEQYF. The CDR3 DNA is TGTGCCAGCAGTCCCCAGACTAGCGGGAGCTACGAGCAGTACTTC.

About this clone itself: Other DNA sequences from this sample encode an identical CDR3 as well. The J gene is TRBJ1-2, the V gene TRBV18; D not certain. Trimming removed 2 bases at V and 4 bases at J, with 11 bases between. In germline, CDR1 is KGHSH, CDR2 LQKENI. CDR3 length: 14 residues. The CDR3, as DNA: TGTGCCAGCTCACCAGACGGAGTCGGCTATGGCTACACCTTC. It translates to CASSPDGVGYGYTF. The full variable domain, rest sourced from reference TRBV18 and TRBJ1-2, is NAGVMQNPRHLVRRRGQEARLRCSPMKGHSHVYWYRQLPEEGLKFMVYLQKENIIDESGMPKERFSAEFPKEGPSILRIQQVVRGDSAAYFCASSPDGVGYGYTFGSGTRLTVV.

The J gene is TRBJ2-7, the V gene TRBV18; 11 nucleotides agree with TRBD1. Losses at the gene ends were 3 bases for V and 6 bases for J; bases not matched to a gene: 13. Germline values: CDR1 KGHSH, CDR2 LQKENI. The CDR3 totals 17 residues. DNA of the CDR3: TGTGCCAGCTCACCCTTTGACTCGGGACAGGGGGTCGCCGAGCAGTACTTC. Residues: CASSPFDSGQGVAEQYF. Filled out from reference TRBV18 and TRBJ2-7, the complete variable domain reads NAGVMQNPRHLVRRRGQEARLRCSPMKGHSHVYWYRQLPEEGLKFMVYLQKENIIDESGMPKERFSAEFPKEGPSILRIQQVVRGDSAAYFCASSPFDSGQGVAEQYFGPGTRLTVT.

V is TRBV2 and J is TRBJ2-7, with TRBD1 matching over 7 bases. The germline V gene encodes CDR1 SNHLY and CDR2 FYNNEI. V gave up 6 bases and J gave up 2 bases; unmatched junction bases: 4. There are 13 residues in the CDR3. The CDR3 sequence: CASRPDRAYEQYF. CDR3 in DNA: TGTGCCAGCAGACCTGACAGGGCCTACGAGCAGTACTTC. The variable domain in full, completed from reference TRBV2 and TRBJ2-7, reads EPEVTQTPSHQVTQMGQEVILRCVPISNHLYFYWYRQILGQKVEFLVSFYNNEISEKSEIFDDQFSVERPDGSNFTLKIRSTKLEDSAMYFCASRPDRAYEQYFGPGTRLTVT.

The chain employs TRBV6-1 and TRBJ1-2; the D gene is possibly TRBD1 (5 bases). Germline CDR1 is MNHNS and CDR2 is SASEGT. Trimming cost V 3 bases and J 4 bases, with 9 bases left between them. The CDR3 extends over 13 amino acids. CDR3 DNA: TGTGCCAGCAGTGAGCAGGGTAGCTATGGCTACACCTTC. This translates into CASSEQGSYGYTF.